These 24 T cell receptor beta chains originate from one sample sequenced in a study of blood T cell repertoires in COVID-19. Sequenced by immunoSEQ multiplex PCR; TCRdb stores in-frame clones only, minus some. The data contain 100,000 to 150,000 clones, about 77% of them singletons. Sequencing was done on a sample of peripheral blood. Every receptor here comes from a human donor in a cohort sampled during active COVID-19.

This clone came up a few times. The chain carries TRBV14 and TRBJ1-6; 10 bases line up with TRBD1. Germline CDR1 reads SGHDN; CDR2 reads FVKESK. The CDR3 is made up of 17 amino acids. V gave up 5 bases and J gave up 6 bases; unmatched junction bases: 10. CDR3 DNA sequence: TGTGCCAGCAGCGCTTGGGGACAGGGGTTCGGTAATTCACCCCTCCACTTT. It specifies CASSAWGQGFGNSPLHF.

This clone appeared a single time. This chain links TRBV7-8 with TRBJ1-1; 7 bases agree with TRBD1. Unmatched junction bases numbered 15, after V lost 4 bases and J lost 1 base. CDR3 size: 18 residues. Looked up from germline, CDR1 is SGHVS and CDR2 is FQNEAQ. CDR3 protein: CASSSDLTGRRSNTEAFF. DNA of the CDR3: TGTGCCAGCAGCTCTGACTTGACAGGGCGAAGATCGAACACTGAAGCTTTCTTT.

This chain uses TRBV4-2 with TRBJ2-7; no firm D call. Germline V lookup: CDR1 LGHNA, CDR2 YNFKEQ. The V gene lost 0 bases and the J gene lost 7 bases, with 10 bases spanning the gap. The CDR3 loop spans 13 amino acids. Written as DNA, the CDR3 is TGTGCCAGCAGCCAAGATAAGACATTAGAGCAGTACTTC. It is translated as CASSQDKTLEQYF.

Points on this clone: The same CDR3 also results from other DNA sequences found in this sample. The chain carries TRBV20-1 and TRBJ2-7, with no clear D. The CDR3 has 11 amino acids. Trimming took 0 bases from V and 3 from J, leaving 3 bases between them. Germline CDR1 and CDR2: DFQATT and SNEGSKA (reference sequence). The CDR3 sequence is CSARDSYEQYF. The CDR3, as DNA: TGCAGTGCTAGAGACAGCTACGAGCAGTACTTC.

V and J are TRBV5-1 and TRBJ1-2, with unresolved D. V shed 0 bases and J shed 1 base, with 7 bases lying between them. CDR1 and CDR2 (germline): SGHRS, YFSETQ. The CDR3 is 14 residues long. The DNA of the CDR3 is TGCGCCAGCAGCTTGGGACTCCTTAACTATGGCTACACCTTC. Protein product: CASSLGLLNYGYTF. The variable domain in full, completed from reference TRBV5-1 and TRBJ1-2, reads KAGVTQTPRYLIKTRGQQVTLSCSPISGHRSVSWYQQTPGQGLQFLFEYFSETQRNKGNFPGRFSGRQFSNSRSEMNVSTLELGDSALYLCASSLGLLNYGYTFGSGTRLTVV.

The CDR3 bases are TGTGCCAGCAGTGAAATTCGACTAGCGGGAGCAGAGCAGTACTTC. It codes for CASSEIRLAGAEQYF. The chain links TRBV2 to TRBJ2-7; 12 bases align to TRBD2. V shed 2 bases and J 7 bases; nucleotides not matched to a gene: 6. Germline CDR1 is SNHLY and CDR2 is FYNNEI. This CDR3 contains 15 residues. The variable domain in full, with the rest retrieved from reference TRBV2 and TRBJ2-7, is EPEVTQTPSHQVTQMGQEVILRCVPISNHLYFYWYRQILGQKVEFLVSFYNNEISEKSEIFDDQFSVERPDGSNFTLKIRSTKLEDSAMYFCASSEIRLAGAEQYFGPGTRLTVT.

V and J are TRBV3-1 (or the pseudogene TRBV3-2) and TRBJ1-1; D unresolved. The CDR3 extends over 13 amino acids. Germline V CDR1 and CDR2: LGHDT, YNNKEL (reference sequence). V was shortened by 6 bases and J by 3 bases, with 11 bases between the two germline ends. The CDR3 reads CASRLTGDTEAFF. DNA of the CDR3: TGTGCCAGCAGACTGACGGGAGACACTGAAGCTTTCTTT.

The V call is TRBV5-1, the J call TRBJ1-2, with 9 bases fitting TRBD1. Germline loops: CDR1 SGHRS, CDR2 YFSETQ. V dropped 4 bases and J dropped 5; count of bases not matched to a gene: 6. This CDR3 has 14 amino acids. The CDR3 here is CASSPEGTGYGYTF. DNA of the CDR3: TGCGCCAGCAGCCCGGAGGGGACAGGGTATGGCTACACCTTC. The full variable domain, rest sourced from reference TRBV5-1 and TRBJ1-2, is KAGVTQTPRYLIKTRGQQVTLSCSPISGHRSVSWYQQTPGQGLQFLFEYFSETQRNKGNFPGRFSGRQFSNSRSEMNVSTLELGDSALYLCASSPEGTGYGYTFGSGTRLTVV.

The rearrangement links TRBV3-1 (or the pseudogene TRBV3-2) to TRBJ2-1; possible D gene TRBD1, 5 bases. CDR1 and CDR2 from the germline V gene are LGHDT and YNNKEL (reference sequence). V was cut by 0 bases and J by 8 bases, with 14 bases left in between. The CDR3 length is 15 residues. CDR3 residues: CASSQDLRRAHEQFF. DNA for the CDR3: TGTGCCAGCAGCCAAGATCTTCGCAGGGCCCATGAGCAGTTCTTC.

The gene calls are TRBV5-4 and TRBJ2-7; 8 nucleotides align to TRBD2. Losses at the gene ends were 4 bases for V and 0 bases for J; bases not matched to a gene: 12. The germline CDR1 and CDR2 sequences are SGHNT and YYREEE (reference sequence). The CDR3 consists of 17 residues. The CDR3 coding sequence is TGTGCCAGCAGCCCCGGGGGGGCGGGAGGATCCTCCTACGAGCAGTACTTC. Protein: CASSPGGAGGSSYEQYF.

This chain joins TRBV21-1 and TRBJ2-1; the tabulated D call, TRBD2, remains unverified against the DNA. TRBV21-1 is annotated as a pseudogene. The CDR3 consists of 14 residues. CDR3 nucleotides: TGTGCCAGCAGCAAAGGGACTAGTTCCAGTGAGCAGTTCTTC. Encoded protein: CASSKGTSSSEQFF.

V is TRBV19 and J is TRBJ2-3; D is undetermined. The germline V gene has CDR1 LNHDA and CDR2 SQIVND (reference sequence). The V end lost 6 bases, the J end lost 7 bases, and 8 bases lay between the germline ends. The CDR3 extends over 11 amino acids. CDR3 nucleotides: TGTGCCAGTAGGGTCGAGAATACGCAGTATTTT. It specifies CASRVENTQYF.

The chain joins TRBV11-1 to TRBJ2-5; D is perhaps TRBD1 (6 bases). V gave up 5 bases and J gave up 4 bases, with 17 bases separating them. CDR3 length equals 15 residues. Germline CDR1 is SGHAT and CDR2 is FQDESV (reference sequence). CDR3 amino acids: CASSHHEDRGETQYF. CDR3 nucleotides: TGTGCCAGCAGCCACCATGAGGACAGAGGAGAGACCCAGTACTTC.

The rearrangement uses TRBV3-1 (or the pseudogene TRBV3-2) and TRBJ1-3; D call uncertain. There are 15 residues in the CDR3. V dropped 4 bases and J dropped 4 bases, with 14 bases sitting between them. Germline CDR1 LGHDT, CDR2 YNNKEL (reference sequence). CDR3 DNA: TGTGCCAGCAGCCCATCCAGCGGAGGGGGAAACACCATATATTTT. Its translation is CASSPSSGGGNTIYF.

V usage is TRBV5-5 and J usage is TRBJ2-2, with 10 bases lining up with TRBD2. CDR1 and CDR2 from the germline V gene are SGHKS and YYEKEE (reference sequence). The V gene end was trimmed by 3 bases and the J gene end by 1 base; junction bases not matched to a gene: 3. The CDR3 consists of 16 residues. The CDR3 region has the DNA TGTGCCAGCAGCTCTAGCGGGGGTTGGAACACCGGGGAGCTGTTTTTT. The encoded protein is CASSSSGGWNTGELFF.

V usage is TRBV9 and J usage is TRBJ2-7; D may be TRBD2 (5 bases). CDR1 and CDR2 from the germline V gene are SGDLS and YYNGEE. The CDR3 totals 13 residues. V was trimmed by 3 bases and J by 2 bases, leaving 9 bases between them. Here the CDR3 reads CASSESGAYEQYF. The CDR3 DNA is TGTGCCAGCAGCGAGAGCGGAGCCTACGAGCAGTACTTC.

The V call is TRBV6-5, the J call TRBJ1-1; tentative D call: TRBD1 (5 bases). V lost 5 bases and J 0 bases, leaving 13 bases between the germline ends. In germline, CDR1 is MNHEY, CDR2 SVGAGI. The CDR3 runs to 15 residues. In DNA form, the CDR3 reads TGTGCCAGCAGTCCCTCCGGGACTTTGAACACTGAAGCTTTCTTT. Translation: CASSPSGTLNTEAFF.

The chain recombines TRBV7-2 with TRBJ1-6, with 8 bases lining up with TRBD1. After removal of 1 base from V and 10 bases from J, the junction contained 6 bases not matched to a gene. In germline, CDR1 is SGHTA, CDR2 FQGNSA. The CDR3 contains 15 residues. CDR3 sequence reads: CASSLDRGVESPLHF. CDR3 coding DNA: TGTGCCAGCAGCTTAGACAGGGGGGTAGAGTCACCCCTCCACTTT.

This chain connects TRBV5-5 to TRBJ2-3; TRBD1 matches 8 bases. With 4 bases clipped from V and 2 bases from J, the junction kept 6 bases outside the gene matches. This CDR3 has 15 residues. Germline V gene data show CDR1 as SGHKS and CDR2 as YYEKEE (reference sequence). The CDR3 loop reads CASSPSDRATDTQYF. The CDR3 DNA sequence: TGTGCCAGCAGCCCCTCGGACAGGGCCACAGATACGCAGTATTTT.

The chain combines TRBV28 with TRBJ2-5; no clear D. In germline, CDR1 is MDHEN, CDR2 SYDVKM. There are 12 residues in the CDR3. V lost 6 bases to trimming and J lost 0 bases, with 5 bases between them. CDR3 sequence: CASSVYQETQYF. The CDR3 region has the DNA TGTGCCAGCAGCGTATACCAAGAGACCCAGTACTTC.

The genes are TRBV11-2 and TRBJ1-2; 7 bases agree with TRBD1. This CDR3 comprises 14 residues. Trimming at V came to 6 bases and at J to 1 base, leaving 5 bases not matched to a gene. The germline CDR1 and CDR2 sequences are SGHAT and FQNNGV. CDR3 region: CASRRDRNNYGYTF. The CDR3 nucleotides read TGTGCCAGCAGGAGGGACAGAAATAACTATGGCTACACCTTC.

The chain is built from TRBV18 and TRBJ2-3, with TRBD2 identical over 8 bases. Germline V lookup: CDR1 KGHSH, CDR2 LQKENI. V gave up 4 bases and J gave up 4 bases; unmatched junction bases: 7. There are 15 residues in the CDR3. The DNA for the CDR3 is TGTGCCAGCTCACGGTCCAGCGGGAGCCCAGATACGCAGTATTTT. Its protein product is CASSRSSGSPDTQYF. The entire variable domain, with the rest obtained from reference TRBV18 and TRBJ2-3, is as follows: NAGVMQNPRHLVRRRGQEARLRCSPMKGHSHVYWYRQLPEEGLKFMVYLQKENIIDESGMPKERFSAEFPKEGPSILRIQQVVRGDSAAYFCASSRSSGSPDTQYFGPGTRLTVL.

This sequence joins TRBV7-8 and TRBJ1-1; D gene uncertain. Per germline, CDR1 SGHVS and CDR2 FQNEAQ. The CDR3 totals 14 residues. V lost 5 bases and J 6 bases, leaving 16 bases between the germline ends. The DNA of the CDR3 is TGTGCCAGCAGCCATCCTCGGGAACTTGCTGAAGCTTTCTTT. Amino acids: CASSHPRELAEAFF. Full variable domain (rest looked up from reference TRBV7-8 and TRBJ1-1): GAGVSQSPRYKVAKRGQDVALRCDPISGHVSLFWYQQALGQGPEFLTYFQNEAQLDKSGLPSDRFFAERPEGSVSTLKIQRTQQEDSAVYLCASSHPRELAEAFFGQGTRLTVV.

This rearrangement joins TRBV28 to TRBJ1-6, with a possible D match to TRBD1 (5 bases). With 11 bases removed from V and 10 bases from J, the gap between germline ends came to 27 bases. The CDR3 loop spans 16 amino acids. Germline CDR1 and CDR2: MDHEN and SYDVKM. The CDR3 coding sequence is TGTGCCTGCTCCGGCCGACGGCTGGATGGGGGGTCACCCCTCCACTTT. Translating gives CACSGRRLDGGSPLHF.